This TCR beta chain was sequenced for a study of Ad26.COV2.S vaccination and SARS-CoV-2 variants. V was clipped by 1 base and J by 3 bases; unmatched bases: 6. In germline, CDR1 is SGHRS, CDR2 YFSETQ. This CDR3 contains 16 residues. Here immunoSEQ multiplex PCR was the method, and the copy in TCRdb shows in-frame clones only, minus some. The sample has about 400,000 clones, about nine tenths seen once. This sample's treatment: approximately 18 received Ad26.COV2.S at low or high dose, single or two shots; roughly five received placebo; per-sample allocation not given. The samples date from day 63 after the first vaccine or placebo injection.

This TCR came from a person aged 18 to 59 who received the Ad26.COV2.S COVID-19 vaccine or a placebo. The J gene is TRBJ2-3, the V gene TRBV5-1; TRBD1 agrees at 9 bases. The source was peripheral blood, collected in a trial of Ad26.COV2.S vaccine versus placebo. CDR3 nucleotides: TGCGCCAGCAGCTTGTATTCCGGACAGGGGACAGATACGCAGTATTTT. Translated: CASSLYSGQGTDTQYF.